These 31 T cell receptor beta chains share one sample of origin, sequenced in a study of T cells after posttransplantation cyclophosphamide. The table came from immunoSEQ multiplex PCR; TCRdb's copy has only in-frame clones and leaves some out. The table includes around 66,000 clones, 93% detected once. Sequencing was done on a sample of PBMCs. These receptors were obtained from a woman in her 30s in good health and a related stem cell transplant donor.

This chain links TRBV5-4 with TRBJ1-1; D unresolved. The CDR3 covers 13 residues. V was cut by 2 bases and J by 1 base, with 6 bases left in between. Germline V lookup: CDR1 SGHNT, CDR2 YYREEE (reference sequence). CDR3 loop: CASSFSQNTEAFF. The CDR3 DNA reads as TGTGCCAGCAGCTTTTCACAGAACACTGAAGCTTTCTTT.

This chain uses TRBV5-8 with TRBJ1-2, with a tentative D call TRBD1 (6 bases). Trimming removed 4 bases at V and 4 bases at J, with 8 bases between. The CDR3 is made up of 12 amino acids. In germline, CDR1 is SGHTS, CDR2 YDEGEE. The CDR3, as DNA: TGTGCCAGCAGCGTCAGGGGCTATGGCTACACCTTC. Protein product: CASSVRGYGYTF.

V and J are TRBV11-3 and TRBJ2-2, with TRBD1 identical over 7 bases. Germline CDR1 is SGHNT and CDR2 is YENEEA. The CDR3 loop spans 14 amino acids. The ends lost 1 base at V and 4 bases at J; junction bases unmatched: 0. CDR3 sequence reads: CASSLGQGTGELFF. DNA for the CDR3: TGTGCCAGCAGCTTAGGACAGGGCACCGGGGAGCTGTTTTTT.

The chain joins TRBV15 to TRBJ1-1; D is unresolved. The V end was cut by 0 bases, the J end by 0 bases, with 11 bases between. There are 16 residues in the CDR3. CDR1 LNHNV and CDR2 YYDKDF come from the germline V gene (reference sequence). CDR3 bases: TGTGCCACCAGCAGAGAACGGTACAGCATGAACACTGAAGCTTTCTTT. It specifies CATSRERYSMNTEAFF.

This chain connects TRBV27 to TRBJ2-1, with 13 nucleotides matching TRBD2. Per the germline V gene, CDR1 is MNHEY and CDR2 is SMNVEV (reference sequence). Losses at the gene ends were 8 bases for V and 6 bases for J; bases not matched to a gene: 1. There are 13 residues in the CDR3. CDR3 coding DNA: TGTGCCAGCCGGACTAGCGGGGGCAATGAGCAGTTCTTC. It codes for CASRTSGGNEQFF.

This chain connects TRBV4-1 to TRBJ2-7; no reliable D call. The CDR3 consists of 13 residues. The germline V and J ends were trimmed by 4 bases and 5 bases, with 12 bases remaining between them. Germline V gene lookup returns CDR1 MGHRA and CDR2 YSYEKL. The CDR3, as DNA: TGCGCCAGCAGCCGGATCCGGGCCGACGAGCAGTACTTC. This gives the protein CASSRIRADEQYF.

Comment on this clone: At one boundary the junction diverges from the germline segment, which might be a read error. This rearrangement joins TRBV30 to TRBJ1-2; D is perhaps TRBD1 (6 bases). Germline V gives CDR1 GTSNPN, CDR2 SVGIG (reference sequence). This CDR3 has 13 residues. The DNA of the CDR3 is TGTGCCTGGAGTGTAAATCAGGGGTATGGCCACACCTTC. This sequence encodes CAWSVNQGYGHTF.

The chain employs TRBV5-4 and TRBJ1-2; D is unclear. The CDR3 is made up of 15 amino acids. Germline CDR1 and CDR2: SGHNT and YYREEE (reference sequence). The V end lost 4 bases, the J end lost 0 bases, and 13 bases lay between the germline ends. The CDR3 spells CASSPGPRSNYGYTF. CDR3 bases: TGTGCCAGCAGCCCTGGGCCCAGATCTAACTATGGCTACACCTTC. The full variable domain, rest sourced from reference TRBV5-4 and TRBJ1-2, is ETGVTQSPTHLIKTRGQQVTLRCSSQSGHNTVSWYQQALGQGPQFIFQYYREEENGRGNFPPRFSGLQFPNYSSELNVNALELDDSALYLCASSPGPRSNYGYTFGSGTRLTVV.

On this clone: The sample carries other DNA sequences with the same CDR3. The chain couples TRBV7-9 to TRBJ1-2, with D perhaps TRBD1 (5 bases). Germline values: CDR1 SEHNR, CDR2 FQNEAQ (reference sequence). The CDR3 runs to 15 residues. The ends were cut back, 3 bases at V and 0 bases at J, with 11 bases in the middle. CDR3 sequence: CASSFATEPNYGYTF. DNA for the CDR3: TGTGCCAGCAGCTTCGCGACAGAACCTAACTATGGCTACACCTTC. The variable domain in full, completed from reference TRBV7-9 and TRBJ1-2, reads DTGVSQNPRHKITKRGQNVTFRCDPISEHNRLYWYRQTLGQGPEFLTYFQNEAQLEKSRLLSDRFSAERPKGSFSTLEIQRTEQGDSAMYLCASSFATEPNYGYTFGSGTRLTVV.

The genes are TRBV4-3 and TRBJ1-2, with D possibly TRBD1 on 5 matching bases. Trimming removed 0 bases at V and 6 bases at J, with 11 bases between. The CDR3 contains 14 residues. Germline CDR1 LGHNA, CDR2 YSLEER. The CDR3 DNA sequence: TGCGCCAGCAGCCAAGAGATGGGGGTCAATGGCTACACCTTC. This gives the protein CASSQEMGVNGYTF.

The rearrangement links TRBV6-5 to TRBJ2-5; no clear D. The CDR3 is made up of 16 amino acids. With 0 bases removed from V and 5 bases from J, the gap between germline ends came to 16 bases. The germline gives CDR1 MNHEY, CDR2 SVGAGI. CDR3 in amino acids: CASSYSPSVTGETQYF. The CDR3 DNA reads TGTGCCAGCAGTTACTCCCCTAGTGTGACTGGGGAGACCCAGTACTTC.

The chain links TRBV7-2 to TRBJ1-1, with D possibly TRBD1 on 5 matching bases. Between the trimmed V and J ends, which lost 1 base and 5 bases, there was a span of 17 bases. The V gene's germline CDR1 is SGHTA and CDR2 FQGNSA. The CDR3 extends over 16 amino acids. The DNA for the CDR3 is TGTGCCAGCAGCTTAGATGGACCTCTGGGGGGAACTGAAGCTTTCTTT. It is translated as CASSLDGPLGGTEAFF. The full variable domain, in which reference TRBV7-2 and TRBJ1-1 provide the parts outside the CDR3, is GAGVSQSPSNKVTEKGKDVELRCDPISGHTALYWYRQSLGQGLEFLIYFQGNSAPDKSGLPSDRFSAERTGGSVSTLTIQRTQQEDSAVYLCASSLDGPLGGTEAFFGQGTRLTVV.

The chain combines TRBV7-2 with TRBJ2-4; TRBD2 matches 7 bases. The junction had 10 bases not matched to a gene; V was cut back by 1 base and J by 7 bases. Germline V gene lookup returns CDR1 SGHTA and CDR2 FQGNSA. The CDR3 sequence is 16 residues long. The CDR3 region is CASSLEGAGGINIQYF. The CDR3 region has the DNA TGTGCCAGCAGCTTAGAAGGTGCCGGGGGGATCAACATTCAGTACTTC.

The chain employs TRBV27 and TRBJ2-7; D gene unclear. This CDR3 is 13 amino acids long. With 9 bases removed from V and 2 bases from J, the gap between germline ends came to 14 bases. CDR1 MNHEY and CDR2 SMNVEV come from the germline V gene (reference sequence). The CDR3 protein is CASAKDDTYEQYF. DNA of the CDR3: TGTGCCAGTGCCAAGGACGATACCTACGAGCAGTACTTC.

The gene calls are TRBV7-3 and TRBJ2-1, with TRBD2 identical over 8 bases. Germline assignment: CDR1 SGHTA and CDR2 FQGTGA. The CDR3 loop spans 15 amino acids. Losses at the gene ends were 6 bases for V and 3 bases for J; bases not matched to a gene: 7. For the CDR3, the DNA is TGTGCCAGCAGGTTGGGCGGGGGGAACTACAATGAGCAGTTCTTC. It translates to CASRLGGGNYNEQFF.

The chain joins TRBV11-2 to TRBJ2-7; 8 bases align to TRBD2. The ends lost 5 bases at V and 0 bases at J; junction bases unmatched: 9. CDR1 is SGHAT and CDR2 is FQNNGV in the germline V gene. The CDR3 has 16 residues. The CDR3: CASSLLTSVSSYEQYF. The CDR3 DNA is TGTGCCAGCAGCCTTTTGACTAGCGTGAGCTCCTACGAGCAGTACTTC.

The chain uses TRBV5-1 and TRBJ1-3, with 8 bases identical to TRBD1. CDR1 and CDR2 (germline): SGHRS, YFSETQ. This CDR3 has 16 amino acids. The V gene end was trimmed by 0 bases and the J gene end by 3 bases; junction bases not matched to a gene: 5. Here the CDR3 DNA reads TGCGCCAGCAGCTTGGATCCCAGGGGGCATGGAAACACCATATATTTT. Its protein product is CASSLDPRGHGNTIYF.

This clone was detected only a few times. The chain combines TRBV5-4 with TRBJ1-1, with D possibly matching TRBD1 (6 bases). V was cut by 4 bases and J by 3 bases, with 13 bases left in between. Germline V gives CDR1 SGHNT, CDR2 YYREEE (reference sequence). The CDR3 length is 14 residues. This chain's CDR3 is CASSLQGYDTEAFF. The CDR3 DNA reads TGTGCCAGCAGCCTGCAGGGGTACGACACTGAAGCTTTCTTT.

This rearrangement joins TRBV5-5 to TRBJ1-2; tentative D call: TRBD1 (6 bases). Trimming removed 4 bases at V and 2 bases at J, with 12 bases between. CDR3 length equals 14 residues. Germline-derived CDR1 and CDR2 are SGHKS and YYEKEE (reference sequence). The CDR3 is CASSTGQSNYGYTF. CDR3 bases: TGTGCCAGCAGCACTGGACAGTCAAACTATGGCTACACCTTC.

The gene calls are TRBV5-1 and TRBJ2-3, with 9 bases identical to TRBD2. This CDR3 comprises 17 residues. CDR1 is SGHRS, CDR2 YFSETQ, per germline. Trimming took 0 bases from V and 2 from J; bases not matched to a gene: 7. Written as DNA, the CDR3 is TGCGCCAGCAGCTTGGTTGGTAGCGGGGGTCCCACAGATACGCAGTATTTT. Translated, it gives CASSLVGSGGPTDTQYF.

J is TRBJ1-6 and V is TRBV19; D unclear. Germline V gives CDR1 LNHDA, CDR2 SQIVND (reference sequence). The V end lost 5 bases, the J end lost 9 bases, and 17 bases lay between the germline ends. The CDR3 is 15 amino acids. CDR3 sequence: CASSAYMGQISPLHF. The CDR3 bases are TGTGCCAGTAGTGCCTATATGGGCCAGATTTCACCCCTCCACTTT. The full variable domain, in which reference TRBV19 and TRBJ1-6 provide the parts outside the CDR3, is DGGITQSPKYLFRKEGQNVTLSCEQNLNHDAMYWYRQDPGQGLRLIYYSQIVNDFQKGDIAEGYSVSREKKESFPLTVTSAQKNPTAFYLCASSAYMGQISPLHFGNGTRLTVT.

This rearrangement joins TRBV5-1 to TRBJ1-1, with D hard to call. V was pared by 1 base and J by 2 bases, with 18 bases between. Germline loops: CDR1 SGHRS, CDR2 YFSETQ. The CDR3 has 17 amino acids. The DNA of the CDR3 is TGCGCCAGCAGCTTGTCTGTCTCCGGAAAGGCTAACACTGAAGCTTTCTTT. Protein: CASSLSVSGKANTEAFF.

The chain recombines TRBV6-6 with TRBJ1-5, with unresolved D. Trimming stripped 0 bases from V and 4 bases from J, with 7 bases between. This CDR3 has 14 amino acids. Germline V gives CDR1 MNHNY, CDR2 SVGAGI (reference sequence). In DNA, the CDR3 is TGTGCCAGCAGTTACTCGATCGGAAATCAGCCCCAGCATTTT. Protein: CASSYSIGNQPQHF.

This clone appeared a single time. The chain combines TRBV7-3 with TRBJ2-3; D is perhaps TRBD1 or TRBD2 (5 bases each). Germline CDR1 is SGHTA and CDR2 is FQGTGA. The CDR3 sequence is 14 residues long. The V end lost 6 bases, the J end lost 0 bases, and 10 bases lay between the germline ends. CDR3 loop: CASSYGDSTDTQYF. In DNA form, the CDR3 reads TGTGCCAGCAGTTATGGGGACAGCACAGATACGCAGTATTTT.

This chain joins TRBV7-2 and TRBJ1-2; D call uncertain. CDR3 length: 17 amino acids. Trimming cost V 4 bases and J 0 bases, with 18 bases left between them. Germline V gene lookup returns CDR1 SGHTA and CDR2 FQGNSA. The CDR3 reads CASSSRVPFLANYGYTF. The DNA of the CDR3 is TGTGCCAGCAGCTCTCGGGTGCCGTTCCTAGCTAACTATGGCTACACCTTC.

The chain couples TRBV2 to TRBJ1-2; 9 positions agree with TRBD1. The ends lost 6 bases at V and 7 bases at J; junction bases unmatched: 12. There are 15 residues in the CDR3. Germline CDR1 is SNHLY and CDR2 is FYNNEI. This CDR3 reads CASRGQGERLGGYTF. The DNA for the CDR3 is TGTGCCAGCAGGGGACAGGGAGAGAGGTTGGGTGGCTACACCTTC.

The rearrangement uses TRBV16 and TRBJ1-1; D is uncertain. V gave up 0 bases and J gave up 2 bases, with 10 bases separating them. The CDR3 runs to 15 residues. Germline V gives CDR1 KGHSY, CDR2 FQNENV. CDR3 nucleotides: TGTGCCAGCAGCCAATCGATTGGAGGTAACACTGAAGCTTTCTTT. The encoded protein is CASSQSIGGNTEAFF.

This chain joins TRBV9 and TRBJ2-5, with D hard to call. The V end lost 0 bases, the J end lost 1 base, and 10 bases lay between the germline ends. The length of the CDR3 is 15 residues. Germline values: CDR1 SGDLS, CDR2 YYNGEE. The CDR3: CASSVDGTTQETQYF. DNA of the CDR3: TGTGCCAGCAGCGTAGACGGCACAACCCAAGAGACCCAGTACTTC.

This chain connects TRBV5-1 to TRBJ2-1; TRBD2 matches at 8 bases. This CDR3 has 17 amino acids. V shed 4 bases, J shed 3 bases, and the junction held 12 bases outside the gene matches. The V gene's germline CDR1 is SGHRS and CDR2 YFSETQ. The CDR3 protein is CASSPLVGRGDYNEQFF. The CDR3, as DNA: TGCGCCAGCAGCCCATTAGTCGGGCGGGGGGACTACAATGAGCAGTTCTTC.

The chain employs TRBV5-4 and TRBJ1-2; the match to TRBD1 covers 11 bases. Trimming removed 4 bases from V and 5 bases from J; junction bases left unmatched: 4. The CDR3 has 14 residues. The germline CDR1 and CDR2 sequences are SGHNT and YYREEE (reference sequence). The CDR3 here is CASSPGQGAYGYTF. The CDR3 DNA reads as TGTGCCAGCAGCCCCGGACAGGGGGCTTATGGCTACACCTTC. Supplemented by reference TRBV5-4 and TRBJ1-2, the full variable domain reads ETGVTQSPTHLIKTRGQQVTLRCSSQSGHNTVSWYQQALGQGPQFIFQYYREEENGRGNFPPRFSGLQFPNYSSELNVNALELDDSALYLCASSPGQGAYGYTFGSGTRLTVV.

The chain recombines TRBV5-6 with TRBJ2-3; D call uncertain. The germline gives CDR1 SGHDT, CDR2 YYEEEE. The CDR3 totals 15 residues. V was pared by 2 bases and J by 2 bases, with 12 bases between. The CDR3: CASSFFNLFTDTQYF. The CDR3 bases are TGTGCCAGCAGCTTCTTTAACCTTTTCACAGATACGCAGTATTTT.